The clone carrying this T cell receptor (beta chain) was recorded at least ten times. Germline assignment: CDR1 SGHNT and CDR2 YYREEE (reference sequence). V lost 3 bases and J 2 bases, leaving 10 bases between the germline ends. The CDR3 covers 14 residues. This sample's time point: patch test 2, 6 weeks after DPC sensitization. Treatment meaning: therapeutic diphenylcyclopropenone sensitization with weekly scalp DPC. Every patch test was put on after a blood sample was taken. Blood, whole and unfractionated, served as the source for total RNA extraction. Each cDNA molecule in the library carried unique molecular identifiers. Per the study methods: Sample TCR counts, which ranged from about 20,000 to 750,000, had a median of approximately 95,000. TCRdb recomputed calls from the RACE reads with MiXCR, one row per CDR3 protein. These V and J calls rely on TCRdb rather than the paper's analysis. The table includes 90,000 to 110,000 distinct CDR3 sequences, about a tenth detected once.

The data are from a study of human T cells and chemical hapten exposure. The sequences come from whole blood, collected in connection with sensitization to the hapten diphenylcyclopropenone (DPC). The sequence derives from a woman in her 40s with alopecia areata. Some clones in this sample may be carry-over from other donors' samples. This sequence joins TRBV5-4 and TRBJ2-3; TRBD2 might be the D (5 bases). The CDR3 loop reads CASSWAGDTDTQYF. The CDR3 DNA sequence: TGTGCCAGCAGCTGGGCGGGCGACACAGATACGCAGTATTTT.